This T cell receptor beta chain came from a study of blood T cell repertoires in COVID-19 (TCRdb year 2020). At the level of the whole study: Collaborator samples came from the United States, Italy and Spain and covered acute and convalescent phases of COVID-19. The material from the prospective study consisted of cDNA or gDNA derived from T cells, B-cell-depleted T cells, or PBMCs. The dataset comprised deeply sampled blood TCRbeta repertoires from subjects exposed to, actively infected with, or recovered from COVID-19. The repertoires were made available in a free public database intended to serve as a resource for research on the immune response to SARS-CoV-2. The samples were drawn from two sources: the first 160 participants of the ongoing ImmuneRACE study, and 950 to 1,500 subjects contributed by 6 global collaborators. The sample metadata nearly always contained a de-identified subject ID, COVID-19 status, age in years and sex. HLA class I and class II types, where available, came from metadata supplied by the sample provider rather than from assay-based typing. On the study overall, not on this receptor specifically: The amount of clinical and demographic metadata varied by source and participant and was provided uncurated.

TCRbeta CDR3 regions were amplified from genomic DNA by means of the immunoSEQ Assay, a bias-controlled multiplex PCR. Regarding the original processing steps: Within the assay, amplification of reference gene primers was used to estimate how many nucleated cells each sample contained. To quantify the absolute abundance of each unique TCRbeta CDR3 rearrangement, sequence reads were collapsed and filtered. For each sample, productive Simpson clonality was calculated as the square root of Simpson's diversity index over productive rearrangements. The table was pulled from immuneACCESS by TCRdb, which kept in-frame rearrangements only. Such tables lose some clones; where checked, under half of the loss comes from unresolved V genes, and the rest has no known cause. V and J calls and clone size are as listed in that table; D and trimming were resolved from the DNA. In this sample the table shows roughly 71,000 clones, 75% to 85% of which occur a single time. The ten largest clones capture around a sixth of the sample.

On this clone: Its antigen is not yet known. No DNA is shown, since the ends of the CDR3 on it are uncertain; the CDR3 is the one TCRdb lists.

Another Seattle source contributed samples from volunteer blood donors who had recovered from COVID-19. Each collaborating institution followed its own protocols to collect whole blood in K2EDTA tubes. For TCRbeta analysis, collaborators shipped samples in one of three forms: frozen whole blood, isolated PBMCs, or DNA extracted from either of those sample types. The CDR3 runs 16 residues from the cysteine to the phenylalanine. CDR1 and CDR2, per the germline V gene (reference sequence), are MNHNY and SVGAGI. The TCR was taken from a man between 65 and 80 years old who had recovered from COVID-19. Sequenced material: peripheral blood. The V and J segments used are TRBV6-6 and TRBJ1-5; the DNA was not used to check the table's D call, TRBD1. The CDR3 loop reads CASSTSDRGPNQPQHF.